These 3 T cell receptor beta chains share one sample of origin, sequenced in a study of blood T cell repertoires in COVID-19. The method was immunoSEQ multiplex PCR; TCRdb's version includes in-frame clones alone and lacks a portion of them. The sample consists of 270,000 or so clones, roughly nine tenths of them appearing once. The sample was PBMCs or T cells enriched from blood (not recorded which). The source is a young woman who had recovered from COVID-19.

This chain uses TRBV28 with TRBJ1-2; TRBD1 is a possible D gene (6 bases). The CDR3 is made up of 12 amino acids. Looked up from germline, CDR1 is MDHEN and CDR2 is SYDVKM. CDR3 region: CALQGGDYGYTF. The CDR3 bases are TGTGCTCTTCAAGGGGGAGACTATGGCTACACCTTC.

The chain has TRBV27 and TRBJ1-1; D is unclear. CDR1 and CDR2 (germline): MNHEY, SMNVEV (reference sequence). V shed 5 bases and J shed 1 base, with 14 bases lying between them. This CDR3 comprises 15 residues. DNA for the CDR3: TGTGCCAGCAGTGTCAGTATCGCGGGGAACACTGAAGCTTTCTTT. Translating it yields CASSVSIAGNTEAFF.

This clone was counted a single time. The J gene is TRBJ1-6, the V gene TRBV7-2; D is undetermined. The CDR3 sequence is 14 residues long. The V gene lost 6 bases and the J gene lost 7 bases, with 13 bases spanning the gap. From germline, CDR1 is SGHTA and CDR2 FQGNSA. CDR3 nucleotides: TGTGCCAGCAGGTATCGGAGGAACAATTCACCCCTCCACTTT. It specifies CASRYRRNNSPLHF.